Each of the 32 T cell receptor beta chains below was sequenced from the same sample in a study of blood T cell repertoires in COVID-19. Libraries were prepared by immunoSEQ multiplex PCR; TCRdb keeps only in-frame clonotypes and omits some of them. The sample lists about 290,000 clones; around 90% were seen once. Sequencing was done on a sample of PBMCs or T cells enriched from blood (not recorded which). The receptors stem from a woman in her forties who had recovered from COVID-19.

J is TRBJ2-7 and V is TRBV19; a possible D gene is TRBD2 (6 bases). Between the trimmed V and J ends, which lost 1 base and 7 bases, there was a span of 8 bases. CDR3 length: 12 residues. CDR1 and CDR2 (germline): LNHDA, SQIVND (reference sequence). CDR3 sequence reads: CASSIGGTEQYF. The CDR3 DNA reads TGTGCCAGTAGTATAGGAGGGACTGAGCAGTACTTC. The variable domain in full, completed from reference TRBV19 and TRBJ2-7, reads DGGITQSPKYLFRKEGQNVTLSCEQNLNHDAMYWYRQDPGQGLRLIYYSQIVNDFQKGDIAEGYSVSREKKESFPLTVTSAQKNPTAFYLCASSIGGTEQYFGPGTRLTVT.

This sequence joins TRBV7-3 and TRBJ2-5; TRBD1 might be the D (5 bases). CDR3 size: 14 residues. V gave up 5 bases and J gave up 4 bases, with 14 bases separating them. The germline gives CDR1 SGHTA, CDR2 FQGTGA. The DNA for the CDR3 is TGTGCCAGCAGCCAAGGGGTTTTTGGAGAGACCCAGTACTTC. Residues: CASSQGVFGETQYF.

This clone was detected once. This rearrangement joins TRBV7-2 to TRBJ1-3, with TRBD1 as a possible D gene (5 bases). The CDR3 extends over 17 amino acids. With 5 bases removed from V and 0 bases from J, the gap between germline ends came to 17 bases. Germline CDR1 is SGHTA and CDR2 is FQGNSA. CDR3 region: CASSPSGGAFSGNTIYF. The CDR3 DNA is TGTGCCAGCAGCCCTTCCGGTGGGGCCTTCTCTGGAAACACCATATATTTT.

This rearrangement joins TRBV27 to TRBJ1-6, with D possibly being TRBD1 (6 bases). The germline CDR1 and CDR2 sequences are MNHEY and SMNVEV (reference sequence). The V and J ends lost 6 bases and 5 bases respectively, with 11 bases between them. The CDR3 totals 14 residues. CDR3 residues: CASRRQANNSPLHF. CDR3 bases: TGTGCCAGCAGAAGACAGGCCAATAATTCACCCCTCCACTTT.

The chain employs TRBV14 and TRBJ1-2; D gene ambiguous. The CDR3 spans 13 residues. V gave up 0 bases and J gave up 8 bases, with 10 bases separating them. Germline CDR1 reads SGHDN; CDR2 reads FVKESK. The CDR3 protein is CASSQDVLRGYTF. The CDR3 nucleotides are TGTGCCAGCAGCCAAGATGTACTCCGGGGCTACACCTTC.

This chain links TRBV11-2 with TRBJ1-1; possible D gene TRBD1, 5 bases. The CDR3 contains 15 residues. Trimming removed 5 bases at V and 5 bases at J, with 18 bases between. Germline-derived CDR1 and CDR2 are SGHAT and FQNNGV. The CDR3 spells CASSPPGRGGTEAFF. In DNA form, the CDR3 reads TGTGCCAGCAGCCCGCCGGGGAGGGGCGGAACTGAAGCTTTCTTT.

The rearrangement joins TRBV5-1 to TRBJ2-7; D might be TRBD1 (6 bases). Trimming took 3 bases from V and 0 from J, leaving 25 bases between them. The CDR3 extends over 19 amino acids. Germline lookup yields CDR1 SGHRS and CDR2 YFSETQ. The CDR3 DNA reads TGCGCCAGCAGCTCAGGGGCGTCTGGGCAGGATGTGGTCTCCTACGAGCAGTACTTC. Protein product: CASSSGASGQDVVSYEQYF.

This chain joins TRBV7-2 and TRBJ2-5; D perhaps matches TRBD2 (6 bases). V gave up 5 bases and J gave up 2 bases, with 18 bases separating them. CDR1 SGHTA and CDR2 FQGNSA come from the germline V gene. The CDR3 extends over 16 amino acids. In DNA, the CDR3 is TGTGCCAGCAGCCCTGGACCGGGACTGAGACAAGAGACCCAGTACTTC. As protein: CASSPGPGLRQETQYF.

The gene calls are TRBV19 and TRBJ1-5; maybe TRBD1 (6 bases). The CDR3 runs to 15 residues. The germline V and J ends were trimmed by 7 bases and 2 bases, with 15 bases remaining between them. Germline CDR1 and CDR2: LNHDA and SQIVND (reference sequence). The CDR3, as DNA: TGTGCCAGTACCGGGACACTCGTCGGCAATCAGCCCCAGCATTTT. It translates to CASTGTLVGNQPQHF.

CDR3 coding DNA: TGTGCCAGCAGAAGGGAGATGGAGGACTCACCCCTCCACTTT. Encoded protein: CASRREMEDSPLHF. This chain links TRBV2 with TRBJ1-6, with D unclear. The germline CDR1 and CDR2 sequences are SNHLY and FYNNEI. V lost 6 bases and J lost 10, with 16 bases in between. The length of the CDR3 is 14 residues.

V and J are TRBV9 and TRBJ2-2; 12 bases fit TRBD2. The CDR3 is 17 amino acids. J lost 0 bases, V lost 6 bases, and 6 bases had no gene match. Germline V lookup: CDR1 SGDLS, CDR2 YYNGEE. As DNA, the CDR3 is TGTGCCAGCAACCCGGGACTAGCGGGTGCGAACACCGGGGAGCTGTTTTTT. This encodes CASNPGLAGANTGELFF.

The V gene is TRBV18, the J gene TRBJ2-7, with TRBD1 matching 7 bases. CDR3 length equals 13 residues. In germline, CDR1 is KGHSH, CDR2 LQKENI. J gave up 3 bases and V 6 bases, and 5 bases lay outside the gene matches. The CDR3 region has the DNA TGTGCCAGCTCGGCCGGGACAGACTACGAGCAGTACTTC. Protein product: CASSAGTDYEQYF.

This chain links TRBV27 with TRBJ2-1; 8 nucleotides line up with TRBD2. This CDR3 is 15 amino acids long. Trimming cost V 3 bases and J 4 bases; bases outside gene matches: 5. CDR1 and CDR2 (germline): MNHEY, SMNVEV (reference sequence). The CDR3 protein is CASSLRTSRYNEQFF. CDR3 sequence (DNA): TGTGCCAGCAGTTTGAGGACTAGCCGGTACAATGAGCAGTTCTTC.

The rearrangement uses TRBV7-2 and TRBJ1-1; 8 positions agree with TRBD1. V lost 3 bases to trimming and J lost 5 bases; unmatched junction nucleotides: 5. This CDR3 region has 14 residues. Germline lookup yields CDR1 SGHTA and CDR2 FQGNSA. CDR3 sequence reads: CASSFQGAGTEAFF. For the CDR3, the DNA is TGTGCCAGCAGCTTTCAGGGGGCGGGTACTGAAGCTTTCTTT. The full variable domain, rest sourced from reference TRBV7-2 and TRBJ1-1, is GAGVSQSPSNKVTEKGKDVELRCDPISGHTALYWYRQSLGQGLEFLIYFQGNSAPDKSGLPSDRFSAERTGGSVSTLTIQRTQQEDSAVYLCASSFQGAGTEAFFGQGTRLTVV.

The chain has TRBV3-1 (or the pseudogene TRBV3-2) and TRBJ2-7, with 11 nucleotides matching TRBD2. V lost 1 base, J lost 3 bases, and 5 bases stayed unmatched. Germline V gives CDR1 LGHDT, CDR2 YNNKEL (reference sequence). There are 16 residues in the CDR3. The CDR3 nucleotides are TGTGCCAGCAGCCAAGGGACTAGCGGGTCAATCTACGAGCAGTACTTC. Translated: CASSQGTSGSIYEQYF.

The rearrangement links TRBV6-2 or TRBV6-3 to TRBJ2-3; no clear D. Germline assignment: CDR1 MNHEY and CDR2 SVGEGT. Trimming removed 4 bases from V and 0 bases from J, with 11 bases in between. The CDR3 consists of 15 residues. The CDR3 coding sequence is TGTGCCAGCAGTTTCGGTCTCCCCAGCACAGATACGCAGTATTTT. Residues: CASSFGLPSTDTQYF.

Here the CDR3 reads CASSSQGADTQYF. The CDR3 DNA sequence: TGTGCCAGCAGCTCTCAAGGGGCAGATACGCAGTATTTT. This sequence joins TRBV11-2 and TRBJ2-3, with D perhaps matching TRBD1 (5 bases). The CDR3 contains 13 residues. Germline values: CDR1 SGHAT, CDR2 FQNNGV. The V and J ends lost 4 bases and 4 bases respectively, with 9 bases between them.

This chain joins TRBV29-1 and TRBJ2-5, with unresolved D. V was cut by 8 bases and J by 2 bases, with 12 bases left in between. Germline V CDR1 and CDR2: SQVTM, ANQGSEA. The CDR3 loop spans 12 amino acids. CDR3 DNA sequence: TGCAGCACCCGACTGCTGCAAGAGACCCAGTACTTC. It codes for CSTRLLQETQYF.

The rearrangement uses TRBV10-3 and TRBJ2-1, with 8 bases matching TRBD2. Germline CDR1 and CDR2: ENHRY and SYGVKD. V lost 0 bases to trimming and J lost 1 base; unmatched junction nucleotides: 8. This CDR3 comprises 18 residues. CDR3 amino acids: CAISESSLAGLSYNEQFF. The CDR3, as DNA: TGTGCCATCAGTGAGTCGTCCCTAGCGGGCCTATCCTACAATGAGCAGTTCTTC.

The chain joins TRBV7-9 to TRBJ1-2; D gene unclear. The CDR3 sequence is 16 residues long. Germline V gene data show CDR1 as SEHNR and CDR2 as FQNEAQ (reference sequence). Trimming left V 5 bases short and J 10 bases short, with 26 bases between. The CDR3 DNA follows: TGTGCCAGCAGCCCTCACTCAGGAGGGAGTTTGTCTTACTACACCTTC. Protein: CASSPHSGGSLSYYTF. Based on the CDR3 plus reference TRBV7-9 and TRBJ1-2, the full variable domain is DTGVSQNPRHKITKRGQNVTFRCDPISEHNRLYWYRQTLGQGPEFLTYFQNEAQLEKSRLLSDRFSAERPKGSFSTLEIQRTEQGDSAMYLCASSPHSGGSLSYYTFGSGTRLTVV.

The chain is built from TRBV7-9 and TRBJ2-5, with 7 positions matching TRBD1. Germline assignment: CDR1 SEHNR and CDR2 FQNEAQ (reference sequence). Unmatched junction bases numbered 5, after V lost 3 bases and J lost 4 bases. This CDR3 is built from 14 residues. The DNA of the CDR3 is TGTGCCAGCAGCTTCACAGGGGCGGTAGAGACCCAGTACTTC. This gives the protein CASSFTGAVETQYF.

The chain employs TRBV3-1 (or the pseudogene TRBV3-2) and TRBJ2-7, with 9 bases aligning to TRBD2. The CDR3 spans 14 residues. J gave up 10 bases and V 4 bases, and 11 bases lay outside the gene matches. CDR1 LGHDT and CDR2 YNNKEL come from the germline V gene (reference sequence). The CDR3 coding sequence is TGTGCCAGCAGCCTCCCGGGACTAGCTTCAGAACAGTACTTC. Amino acids: CASSLPGLASEQYF.

The chain links TRBV29-1 to TRBJ2-5; TRBD2 aligns across 7 bases. Losses at the gene ends were 4 bases for V and 3 bases for J; bases not matched to a gene: 2. Germline loops: CDR1 SQVTM, CDR2 ANQGSEA. The CDR3 contains 12 residues. CDR3 nucleotide sequence: TGCAGCGTTGGGGGAGGGAAAGAGACCCAGTACTTC. Its protein is CSVGGGKETQYF.

The V gene is TRBV6-1, the J gene TRBJ1-1, with 8 bases matching TRBD1. Germline V lookup: CDR1 MNHNS, CDR2 SASEGT. The CDR3 runs to 17 residues. With V trimmed by 3 bases and J by 0 bases, 9 bases remained unmatched. The CDR3 DNA follows: TGTGCCAGCAGTGACATGTGGACAGGGCCCATGAACACTGAAGCTTTCTTT. Translating it yields CASSDMWTGPMNTEAFF.

V gene TRBV2 combines with J gene TRBJ2-7; D uncertain. The CDR3 consists of 16 residues. The V end lost 2 bases, the J end lost 5 bases, and 19 bases lay between the germline ends. Per germline, CDR1 SNHLY and CDR2 FYNNEI. The CDR3 DNA reads TGTGCCAGCAGTGAAACCCACCTTAACGCCCGGGACGAGCAGTACTTC. This sequence encodes CASSETHLNARDEQYF.

The DNA for the CDR3 is TGTGCCAGCAGCGGTCCTAGCAATCAGCCCCAGCATTTT. It specifies CASSGPSNQPQHF. This sequence joins TRBV6-5 and TRBJ1-5; D gene ambiguous. CDR3 length: 13 residues. Trimming shortened V by 6 bases and J by 0 bases, and 6 bases separated the two germline ends. From germline, CDR1 is MNHEY and CDR2 SVGAGI.

The V gene is TRBV6-5, the J gene TRBJ2-1; TRBD2 is a possible D gene (6 bases). There are 15 residues in the CDR3. Germline CDR1 MNHEY, CDR2 SVGAGI. Trimming took 2 bases from V and 5 from J, leaving 13 bases between them. DNA of the CDR3: TGTGCCAGCAGTTACCAAGCGGGCGTAAACAATGAGCAGTTCTTC. Translated: CASSYQAGVNNEQFF.

J is TRBJ2-7 and V is TRBV6-5, with 8 bases that match TRBD2. V was clipped by 6 bases and J by 3 bases; unmatched bases: 10. This CDR3 is 15 amino acids long. The germline V gene encodes CDR1 MNHEY and CDR2 SVGAGI. CDR3 coding DNA: TGTGCCAGCAGCCGAGAGGTAGCGGGAATCTACGAGCAGTACTTC. Translated: CASSREVAGIYEQYF.

The gene calls are TRBV18 and TRBJ2-2; the D gene is possibly TRBD1 (6 bases). Deletions cut 5 bases from V and 0 bases from J, with 19 bases between. Per germline, CDR1 KGHSH and CDR2 LQKENI. The CDR3 totals 18 residues. CDR3 sequence: CASSSSPGVSANTGELFF. CDR3 DNA sequence: TGTGCCAGCTCAAGTAGTCCAGGGGTTAGCGCGAACACCGGGGAGCTGTTTTTT.

J is TRBJ2-5 and V is TRBV28, with D possibly TRBD2 on 6 matching bases. The germline gives CDR1 MDHEN, CDR2 SYDVKM. Deletions cut 8 bases from V and 9 bases from J, with 13 bases between. There are 11 residues in the CDR3. The DNA of the CDR3 is TGTGCCAGCTCTGGACGGGGGTCCCAGTACTTC. Its translation is CASSGRGSQYF.

A note on this clone: Other DNA sequences in the sample encode the same CDR3. The chain is built from TRBV3-1 (or the pseudogene TRBV3-2) and TRBJ2-2, with 7 nucleotides matching TRBD2. V gave up 0 bases and J gave up 0 bases; unmatched junction bases: 1. The CDR3 is 16 amino acids. Germline CDR1 LGHDT, CDR2 YNNKEL (reference sequence). CDR3 in amino acids: CASSQDGGSNTGELFF. The CDR3 bases are TGTGCCAGCAGCCAAGACGGGGGGTCGAACACCGGGGAGCTGTTTTTT.

There are a few counts of this clone. The rearrangement joins TRBV2 to TRBJ2-3; D is undetermined. The CDR3 length is 16 residues. The germline CDR1 and CDR2 sequences are SNHLY and FYNNEI. The ends were cut back, 2 bases at V and 2 bases at J, with 14 bases in the middle. The CDR3 bases are TGTGCCAGCAGTGAAAGCCGGTACAGCATCACAGATACGCAGTATTTT. Protein sequence: CASSESRYSITDTQYF.